The present entry profiles one T cell receptor (beta chain) with its context. The data were obtained in a study of cytotoxic CD8 clonotypes in ibrutinib-treated CLL. Germline V gene sequence: CDR1 MNHEY, CDR2 SMNVEV (reference sequence). The CDR3 consists of 15 residues. J was trimmed by 0 bases and V by 6 bases; bases with no gene match: 8. Some clones are missing from TCRdb's copy, which holds only in-frame ones; the method was immunoSEQ multiplex PCR. The sample lists 300,000 or so clones, over 60% seen once, with around 6.3% in the top ten. Sample: PBMCs, taken after 36 months of ibrutinib treatment. This TCR was recovered from a human donor with chronic lymphocytic leukemia. The V call is TRBV27, the J call TRBJ2-7, with 7 positions matching TRBD2. CDR3 bases: TGTGCCAGCAGCCGGACTAGTGTCGCCTCCTACGAGCAGTACTTC. Translation gives CASSRTSVASYEQYF.